The 32 T cell receptor beta chains given below trace back to one sample, sequenced in a study of T-cell reconstitution after alpha-beta-depleted transplantation in children. As it was prepared, the TCRbeta library received unique molecular identifiers. TCRdb reanalysed the PCR reads using MiXCR and keeps one entry per CDR3 protein. The profile shows 500,000 or so distinct CDR3 sequences, 30% to 35% of them singletons. The sequencing used PBMCs from the stem cell graft donor, collected from the stem cell graft. These receptors were collected from a human donor who donated a stem cell graft to a child with aplastic anemia.

J is TRBJ1-2 and V is TRBV9; 7 bases align to TRBD1. The CDR3 spans 16 residues. Germline assignment: CDR1 SGDLS and CDR2 YYNGEE. The trim removed 0 bases at V and 8 bases at J, leaving 13 bases unmatched. Here the CDR3 DNA reads TGTGCCAGCAGCGTAGACCGGGACAGAGGGATTGCGGGCTACACCTTC. Its protein is CASSVDRDRGIAGYTF.

This chain uses TRBV7-9 with TRBJ1-1; D uncertain. The V end was cut by 5 bases, the J end by 5 bases, with 12 bases between. This CDR3 has 13 residues. CDR1 and CDR2 (germline): SEHNR, FQNEAQ (reference sequence). The CDR3 nucleotides are TGTGCCAGCAGCGTTGCACTCGGTACTGAAGCTTTCTTT. Translated, it gives CASSVALGTEAFF.

About this clonotype itself: Sequence at one end of the junction differs from germline and may be a read error. V usage is TRBV20-1 and J usage is TRBJ2-5; D is uncertain. This CDR3 has 17 amino acids. The germline V gene has CDR1 DFQATT and CDR2 SNEGSKA (reference sequence). DNA of the CDR3: TGCTGTGCTAGAGCCCCCATCTTAAGCTTCGGCCAAGAGACCCAGTACTTC. Translating it yields CCARAPILSFGQETQYF.

This clonotype was seen repeatedly, ten times or more. The chain employs TRBV7-2 and TRBJ1-2; TRBD1 is a possible D gene (5 bases). Germline V gene sequence: CDR1 SGHTA, CDR2 FQGNSA. V lost 5 bases to trimming and J lost 5 bases, with 9 bases between them. This CDR3 contains 12 residues. The CDR3 loop is CASSPGGYGYTF. Written as DNA, the CDR3 is TGTGCCAGCAGCCCGGGGGGGTATGGCTACACCTTC.

In this sample, this clonotype turned up a few times. The chain carries TRBV7-3 and TRBJ1-2; 7 bases are shared with TRBD1. CDR3 length equals 15 residues. After removal of 1 base from V and 2 bases from J, the junction contained 4 bases not matched to a gene. The germline CDR1 and CDR2 sequences are SGHTA and FQGTGA. CDR3 in amino acids: CASSLIGGGNYGYTF. Here the CDR3 DNA reads TGTGCCAGCAGCTTAATAGGGGGCGGGAACTATGGCTACACCTTC. The variable domain in full, with the rest retrieved from reference TRBV7-3 and TRBJ1-2, is GAGVSQTPSNKVTEKGKYVELRCDPISGHTALYWYRQSLGQGPEFLIYFQGTGAADDSGLPNDRFFAVRPEGSVSTLKIQRTERGDSAVYLCASSLIGGGNYGYTFGSGTRLTVV.

This clonotype was recorded many times. The rearrangement uses TRBV29-1 and TRBJ2-1, with 9 bases that match TRBD1. The trim removed 7 bases at V and 6 bases at J, leaving 7 bases unmatched. This CDR3 comprises 13 residues. Germline CDR1 reads SQVTM; CDR2 reads ANQGSEA. In DNA, the CDR3 is TGCAGCGCCTGGACAGGGGCGAGCAATGAGCAGTTCTTC. Its protein product is CSAWTGASNEQFF.

This clonotype showed up just a few times. The rearrangement links TRBV25-1 to TRBJ2-1; 10 bases fit TRBD2. Germline trimming cut 8 bases from V and 4 bases from J; bases unmatched to any gene: 5. The CDR3 loop spans 14 amino acids. In germline, CDR1 is MGHDK, CDR2 SYGVNS. The CDR3, as DNA: TGTGCCAGCCAGGGGACTAGCGCTTACAATGAGCAGTTCTTC. Its translation is CASQGTSAYNEQFF.

This rearrangement joins TRBV13 to TRBJ1-2; unclear D gene. Germline assignment: CDR1 PRHDT and CDR2 FYEKMQ (reference sequence). V gave up 2 bases and J gave up 5 bases, with 9 bases separating them. The CDR3 extends over 13 amino acids. In nucleotides, the CDR3 is TGTGCCAGCAGCTTAAATATTCTATATGGCTACACCTTC. Translation gives CASSLNILYGYTF. Variable domain in full (rest from reference TRBV13 and TRBJ1-2): AAGVIQSPRHLIKEKRETATLKCYPIPRHDTVYWYQQGPGQDPQFLISFYEKMQSDKGSIPDRFSAQQFSDYHSELNMSSLELGDSALYFCASSLNILYGYTFGSGTRLTVV.

This clonotype turned up a few times. This rearrangement joins TRBV4-2 to TRBJ2-7, with a possible D match to TRBD2 (5 bases). V was cut by 4 bases and J by 5 bases, with 12 bases left in between. There are 13 residues in the CDR3. CDR1 is LGHNA, CDR2 YNFKEQ, per germline. The CDR3 DNA reads as TGTGCCAGCAGCCGCCCCGGGGAAGACGAGCAGTACTTC. Its protein is CASSRPGEDEQYF.

This clonotype was counted a few times. The V call is TRBV12-3 or TRBV12-4, the J call TRBJ2-5; D not resolved. This CDR3 has 13 amino acids. Trimming shortened V by 1 base and J by 5 bases, and 8 bases separated the two germline ends. CDR3 sequence reads: CASSLVGWETQYF. The CDR3, as DNA: TGTGCCAGCAGTTTAGTAGGTTGGGAGACCCAGTACTTC.

This chain connects TRBV11-2 to TRBJ1-1, with D unresolved. Germline V gives CDR1 SGHAT, CDR2 FQNNGV. This CDR3 contains 13 residues. The V gene lost 7 bases and the J gene lost 0 bases, with 9 bases spanning the gap. CDR3: CASTRALNTEAFF. In nucleotides, the CDR3 is TGTGCCAGCACCCGTGCACTGAACACTGAAGCTTTCTTT.

The rearrangement joins TRBV19 to TRBJ2-3, with a tentative D call TRBD2 (5 bases). V dropped 3 bases and J dropped 5 bases, with 18 bases sitting between them. The CDR3 is 16 amino acids. Germline assignment: CDR1 LNHDA and CDR2 SQIVND (reference sequence). DNA for the CDR3: TGTGCCAGTAGTATCTTCGCTAGCACGGCGGGAGATACGCAGTATTTT. Protein sequence: CASSIFASTAGDTQYF.

This clonotype was observed a handful of times. The rearrangement uses TRBV12-3 or TRBV12-4 and TRBJ1-5; D uncertain. The V gene lost 6 bases and the J gene lost 5 bases, with 14 bases spanning the gap. This CDR3 comprises 14 residues. CDR3 protein: CASSQNRWDQPQHF. CDR3 nucleotides: TGTGCCAGCAGCCAAAATAGGTGGGATCAGCCCCAGCATTTT.

The rearrangement joins TRBV4-2 to TRBJ2-3; 10 bases match TRBD2. Germline V gene data show CDR1 as LGHNA and CDR2 as YNFKEQ. This CDR3 has 15 amino acids. V trimming: 6 bases; J trimming: 5 bases; junction bases outside the gene matches: 8. CDR3 protein: CASRRTSGERDTQYF. The DNA for the CDR3 is TGTGCCAGCAGACGGACTAGCGGAGAAAGAGATACGCAGTATTTT.

V usage is TRBV20-1 and J usage is TRBJ2-1; 8 positions match TRBD2. Germline CDR1 is DFQATT and CDR2 is SNEGSKA (reference sequence). V shed 2 bases and J 8 bases; nucleotides not matched to a gene: 8. The CDR3 contains 14 residues. CDR3 sequence (DNA): TGCAGTGCTAGACTAGCGGGCGAATCCTATGAGCAGTTCTTC. This translates into CSARLAGESYEQFF.

This clonotype was counted a few times. CDR3 DNA sequence: TGTGCCAGCAGCTTAGCGCTAAGTGGCACAGATACGCAGTATTTT. Translated: CASSLALSGTDTQYF. V is TRBV7-2 and J is TRBJ2-3; D is undetermined. Trimming removed 0 bases from V and 1 base from J, with 8 bases in between. CDR3 length equals 15 residues. In germline, CDR1 is SGHTA, CDR2 FQGNSA.

Written as DNA, the CDR3 is TGTGCCAGCAGCTTAGACCGGACTCTAACAGATACGCAGTATTTT. Protein: CASSLDRTLTDTQYF. The chain uses TRBV5-4 and TRBJ2-3; a weak D match, TRBD2 (5 bases). The germline gives CDR1 SGHNT, CDR2 YYREEE (reference sequence). Trimming pared 2 bases from V and 3 bases from J, leaving 13 bases between. CDR3 length: 15 residues.

The rearrangement links TRBV7-2 to TRBJ2-4, with 7 bases fitting TRBD1. Germline assignment: CDR1 SGHTA and CDR2 FQGNSA. The ends lost 5 bases at V and 6 bases at J; junction bases unmatched: 10. The CDR3 extends over 15 amino acids. This CDR3 reads CASSRGPQGVNIQYF. CDR3 DNA: TGTGCCAGCAGCCGAGGACCCCAGGGGGTAAACATTCAGTACTTC.

The V gene is TRBV9, the J gene TRBJ2-5; 8 positions agree with TRBD1. CDR1 is SGDLS and CDR2 is YYNGEE in the germline V gene. After removal of 3 bases from V and 1 base from J, the junction contained 2 bases not matched to a gene. CDR3 length equals 14 residues. The CDR3: CASSATGGQETQYF. The CDR3 DNA reads TGTGCCAGCAGCGCTACAGGGGGCCAAGAGACCCAGTACTTC.

In its sample, this clonotype was seen a few times. CDR3 DNA: TGTGCCAGCAGCTTAGAACAGGGGGTATACATTCAGTACTTC. Residues: CASSLEQGVYIQYF. The chain recombines TRBV7-2 with TRBJ2-4; 8 bases agree with TRBD1. Germline lookup yields CDR1 SGHTA and CDR2 FQGNSA. The CDR3 contains 14 residues. Unmatched junction bases numbered 4, after V lost 1 base and J lost 8 bases.

The CDR3 spells CATLSRRNPNPLNTGELFF. DNA for the CDR3: TGTGCCACCTTATCTCGGCGGAACCCGAACCCCCTTAACACCGGGGAGCTGTTTTTT. This chain joins TRBV10-3 and TRBJ2-2; unclear D gene. Trimming shortened V by 10 bases and J by 2 bases, and 29 bases separated the two germline ends. Per the germline V gene, CDR1 is ENHRY and CDR2 is SYGVKD. This CDR3 contains 19 residues.

This clonotype was counted once. J is TRBJ2-7 and V is TRBV28; D possibly corresponds to TRBD2 (5 bases). Looked up from germline, CDR1 is MDHEN and CDR2 is SYDVKM. V gave up 0 bases and J gave up 4 bases, with 13 bases separating them. The CDR3 has 15 amino acids. The CDR3 protein is CASSLWQDWEYEQYF. In nucleotides, the CDR3 is TGTGCCAGCAGTTTATGGCAGGACTGGGAGTACGAGCAGTACTTC. The complete variable domain, with remaining parts taken from reference TRBV28 and TRBJ2-7, reads DVKVTQSSRYLVKRTGEKVFLECVQDMDHENMFWYRQDPGLGLRLIYFSYDVKMKEKGDIPEGYSVSREKKERFSLILESASTNQTSMYLCASSLWQDWEYEQYFGPGTRLTVT.

This clonotype was counted a single time. This rearrangement joins TRBV6-2 or TRBV6-3 to TRBJ1-2; D is unclear. V was clipped by 6 bases and J by 4 bases, with 15 bases between them. Germline V CDR1 and CDR2: MNHEY, SVGEGT. There are 14 residues in the CDR3. CDR3 nucleotide sequence: TGTGCCAGCAGGGACTCGGGCTCGTCCTATGGCTACACCTTC. Residues: CASRDSGSSYGYTF.

The chain uses TRBV4-3 and TRBJ2-3; TRBD2 is a possible D gene (5 bases). Trimming stripped 3 bases from V and 2 bases from J, with 12 bases between. The CDR3 is made up of 15 amino acids. Germline CDR1 reads LGHNA; CDR2 reads YSLEER. The DNA of the CDR3 is TGCGCCAGCAGCCACGGGGAGAGGTCCACAGATACGCAGTATTTT. Protein sequence: CASSHGERSTDTQYF.

The chain has TRBV19 and TRBJ1-2; 8 nucleotides match TRBD1. Trimming took 6 bases from V and 4 from J; bases not matched to a gene: 1. The germline gives CDR1 LNHDA, CDR2 SQIVND (reference sequence). The CDR3 sequence is 12 residues long. The CDR3 here is CASRDRGYGYTF. The CDR3 nucleotides read TGTGCCAGTAGAGACAGGGGCTATGGCTACACCTTC.

On this clonotype: Relative to the germline gene, one junction end is altered; a read error may explain this. This chain joins TRBV20-1 and TRBJ1-5; 7 positions match TRBD1. The CDR3 has 17 residues. Germline assignment: CDR1 DFQATT and CDR2 SNEGSKA (reference sequence). The CDR3 protein is CCARDEAGQSNNQPQHF. CDR3 coding DNA: TGCTGTGCTAGAGATGAGGCGGGACAGTCAAACAATCAGCCCCAGCATTTT.

The chain carries TRBV4-1 and TRBJ2-5; D uncertain. CDR3 length: 14 amino acids. Trimming removed 0 bases from V and 5 bases from J, with 10 bases in between. Germline V CDR1 and CDR2: MGHRA, YSYEKL. The CDR3 region is CASSQEGSLETQYF. Written as DNA, the CDR3 is TGCGCCAGCAGCCAAGAAGGTAGCTTGGAGACCCAGTACTTC.

V gene TRBV6-2 or TRBV6-3 combines with J gene TRBJ2-5; D remains ambiguous. V was clipped by 7 bases and J by 5 bases, with 20 bases between them. The CDR3 length is 15 residues. Germline V lookup: CDR1 MNHEY, CDR2 SVGEGT. CDR3 amino acids: CASNRLGPIGETQYF. In DNA form, the CDR3 reads TGTGCCAGCAACCGACTTGGCCCGATCGGGGAGACCCAGTACTTC.

The rearrangement uses TRBV5-1 and TRBJ2-1; 10 bases map to TRBD1. The CDR3 is made up of 15 amino acids. V dropped 5 bases and J dropped 8; count of bases not matched to a gene: 10. Germline V gives CDR1 SGHRS, CDR2 YFSETQ. CDR3 amino acids: CASRKNGQGVDEQFF. In DNA form, the CDR3 reads TGCGCCAGCAGAAAAAACGGACAGGGGGTCGATGAGCAGTTCTTC.

The rearrangement uses TRBV7-2 and TRBJ1-2; possibly TRBD1 for D (5 bases). Trimming took 1 base from V and 7 from J, leaving 10 bases between them. This CDR3 region has 13 residues. Germline CDR1 SGHTA, CDR2 FQGNSA. CDR3 in DNA: TGTGCCAGCAGCTTAGTAGGGGAAGGTGGCTACACCTTC. This codes for CASSLVGEGGYTF.

The chain uses TRBV11-2 and TRBJ2-4, with D possibly matching TRBD2 (5 bases). Germline V gives CDR1 SGHAT, CDR2 FQNNGV. The CDR3 is 18 residues long. V was cut by 2 bases and J by 0 bases, with 17 bases left in between. The CDR3 nucleotides read TGTGCCAGCAGCTTAAACGGGATTGTAAACATAGCCAAAAACATTCAGTACTTC. Amino acids: CASSLNGIVNIAKNIQYF. Filled out from reference TRBV11-2 and TRBJ2-4, the complete variable domain reads EAGVAQSPRYKIIEKRQSVAFWCNPISGHATLYWYQQILGQGPKLLIQFQNNGVVDDSQLPKDRFSAERLKGVDSTLKIQPAKLEDSAVYLCASSLNGIVNIAKNIQYFGAGTRLSVL.

This clonotype has a handful of counts. This chain links TRBV12-3 or TRBV12-4 with TRBJ2-7; D is ambiguous. The V end lost 2 bases, the J end lost 4 bases, and 9 bases lay between the germline ends. The CDR3 consists of 13 residues. The CDR3 bases are TGTGCCAGCAGTTTAACCAGTAGGTACGAGCAGTACTTC. This translates into CASSLTSRYEQYF.